The 30 T cell receptor beta chains below all came from one sample that was sequenced in a study of CD8 T cells in ankylosing spondylitis. Findings and limits, study-wide: Ankylosing spondylitis blood seemed to carry a telltale TCR beta motif made of about 8 highly homologous variants.

Each CDR3 protein gets one entry after TCRdb re-called the 5' RACE reads with MiXCR. The sample lists around 490,000 distinct CDR3 sequences; approximately 5.3% were seen once. These TCRs are of unknown antigen specificity. The sample comprised blood, either unsorted or a sorted T cell fraction (not recorded which). Receptors were obtained from a male donor with ankylosing spondylitis.

This clonotype has more than one count but fewer than ten. This chain connects TRBV4-2 to TRBJ2-6, with D tentatively TRBD1 (6 bases). Germline CDR1 and CDR2: LGHNA and YNFKEQ. The CDR3 consists of 17 residues. The V end was cut by 3 bases, the J end by 1 base, with 13 bases between. The CDR3 loop is CASSQHLGGSGANVLTF. The CDR3 DNA reads TGTGCCAGCAGCCAGCATTTAGGGGGTTCTGGGGCCAACGTCCTGACTTTC.

In its sample, this clonotype was seen many times. The chain combines TRBV10-2 with TRBJ1-5; a possible D gene is TRBD1 (6 bases). CDR1 and CDR2 (germline): WSHSY, SAAADI. V lost 3 bases, J lost 3 bases, and 15 bases lay in between. This CDR3 contains 16 residues. CDR3 sequence: CASSEVRGLYNQPQHF. CDR3 bases: TGCGCCAGCAGTGAAGTCAGGGGCCTCTACAATCAGCCCCAGCATTTT.

This clonotype was detected ten times or more. This chain uses TRBV6-6 with TRBJ1-6; D is unresolved. Trimming removed 2 bases at V and 14 bases at J, with 7 bases between. The CDR3 loop spans 11 amino acids. Germline CDR1 MNHNY, CDR2 SVGAGI (reference sequence). CDR3 in amino acids: CASSYLEALHF. The CDR3, as DNA: TGTGCCAGCAGTTACCTCGAGGCCCTCCACTTT.

This clonotype was recorded many times. V gene TRBV5-1 combines with J gene TRBJ1-2; D is unclear. The CDR3 is 15 amino acids. Deletions cut 1 base from V and 0 bases from J, with 10 bases between. Germline CDR1 SGHRS, CDR2 YFSETQ. The CDR3 DNA is TGCGCCAGCAGCTTGTTAAGAGAGGCTAACTATGGCTACACCTTC. Translation: CASSLLREANYGYTF.

This clonotype has a count of ten or more. The CDR3 region is CSVTGTGFQHF. CDR3 in DNA: TGCAGCGTTACAGGGACGGGGTTCCAGCATTTT. V is TRBV29-1 and J is TRBJ1-5; D may be TRBD1 (6 bases). The CDR3 covers 11 residues. V lost 5 bases, J lost 12 bases, and 14 bases lay in between. The germline V gene encodes CDR1 SQVTM and CDR2 ANQGSEA.

At least ten counts were recorded for this clonotype. The rearrangement joins TRBV7-2 to TRBJ1-2, with 7 positions matching TRBD1. The CDR3 extends over 15 amino acids. Germline-derived CDR1 and CDR2 are SGHTA and FQGNSA. Trimming took 1 base from V and 2 from J; bases not matched to a gene: 4. The CDR3 DNA is TGTGCCAGCAGCTTAGTAGGGGGCGCCAACTATGGCTACACCTTC. Translating it yields CASSLVGGANYGYTF. Full variable domain (remainder filled in from reference TRBV7-2 and TRBJ1-2): GAGVSQSPSNKVTEKGKDVELRCDPISGHTALYWYRQSLGQGLEFLIYFQGNSAPDKSGLPSDRFSAERTGGSVSTLTIQRTQQEDSAVYLCASSLVGGANYGYTFGSGTRLTVV.

This clonotype was recorded at least ten times. The genes are TRBV6-5 and TRBJ2-7; 9 positions agree with TRBD1. V was pared by 4 bases and J by 4 bases, with 8 bases of the junction left unmatched. The CDR3 consists of 15 residues. Germline V CDR1 and CDR2: MNHEY, SVGAGI. CDR3 nucleotide sequence: TGTGCCAGCAGTTCCGGGACAGGGATAATTTACGAGCAGTACTTC. It codes for CASSSGTGIIYEQYF.

This clonotype has ten or more counts. The chain is built from TRBV13 and TRBJ1-2, with 9 bases identical to TRBD1. Looked up from germline, CDR1 is PRHDT and CDR2 is FYEKMQ (reference sequence). The CDR3 totals 15 residues. The V gene end was trimmed by 5 bases and the J gene end by 4 bases; junction bases not matched to a gene: 8. CDR3 amino acids: CASSPRQGVGYGYTF. The DNA of the CDR3 is TGTGCCAGCAGCCCAAGACAGGGGGTGGGCTATGGCTACACCTTC.

This chain connects TRBV5-1 to TRBJ2-3; D gene ambiguous. Germline V lookup: CDR1 SGHRS, CDR2 YFSETQ. The CDR3 is 15 amino acids. Between the trimmed V and J ends, which lost 0 bases and 4 bases, there was a span of 12 bases. The CDR3 region is CASSLVPGLADTQYF. CDR3 nucleotides: TGCGCCAGCAGCTTGGTTCCTGGGTTGGCAGATACGCAGTATTTT. The full variable domain, with the rest looked up from reference TRBV5-1 and TRBJ2-3, is KAGVTQTPRYLIKTRGQQVTLSCSPISGHRSVSWYQQTPGQGLQFLFEYFSETQRNKGNFPGRFSGRQFSNSRSEMNVSTLELGDSALYLCASSLVPGLADTQYFGPGTRLTVL.

This clonotype was counted between two and nine times. The V gene is TRBV9, the J gene TRBJ2-5; 10 bases match TRBD2. Germline CDR1 and CDR2: SGDLS and YYNGEE. V was pared by 3 bases and J by 4 bases, with 9 bases of the junction left unmatched. The CDR3 loop spans 16 amino acids. The CDR3 here is CASSARTSGAGETQYF. CDR3 in DNA: TGTGCCAGCAGCGCCCGGACTAGCGGAGCTGGAGAGACCCAGTACTTC.

In this sample, this clonotype turned up a few times. This may stem from a read error, because a much larger clone lies one nucleotide away. The rearrangement uses TRBV5-1 and TRBJ2-1; D possibly corresponds to TRBD2 (6 bases). Looked up from germline, CDR1 is SGHRS and CDR2 is YFSETQ. CDR3 length: 15 amino acids. V lost 0 bases and J lost 2, with 9 bases in between. The CDR3: CASSLVAVPYNEQFF. Written as DNA, the CDR3 is TGCGCCAGCAGCTTGGTAGCGGTCCCCTACAATGAGCAGTTCTTC.

This clonotype appeared many times. The chain is built from TRBV5-5 and TRBJ2-7; 9 nucleotides agree with TRBD1. This CDR3 spans 14 amino acids. The germline V gene has CDR1 SGHKS and CDR2 YYEKEE (reference sequence). The ends lost 4 bases at V and 4 bases at J; junction bases unmatched: 6. CDR3 amino acids: CASSRGQGLYEQYF. The DNA for the CDR3 is TGTGCCAGCAGCAGGGGACAGGGTTTGTACGAGCAGTACTTC.

In its sample, this clonotype was seen many times. The chain combines TRBV6-2 or TRBV6-3 with TRBJ2-3; tentatively, D is TRBD1 (6 bases). In germline, CDR1 is MNHEY, CDR2 SVGEGT. The germline V and J ends were trimmed by 7 bases and 0 bases, with 14 bases remaining between them. The CDR3 totals 15 residues. CDR3 sequence (DNA): TGTGCCAGCAACTACAGGGCCGATAGCACAGATACGCAGTATTTT. Protein product: CASNYRADSTDTQYF.

This clonotype was recorded at least ten times. V is TRBV29-1 and J is TRBJ2-1; D not resolved. The CDR3 contains 11 residues. Trimming removed 6 bases from V and 3 bases from J, with 6 bases in between. Germline V lookup: CDR1 SQVTM, CDR2 ANQGSEA. CDR3 sequence (DNA): TGCAGCGTGATAATCTACAATGAGCAGTTCTTC. Residues: CSVIIYNEQFF.

This clonotype occurred many times. The chain uses TRBV20-1 and TRBJ2-1; D is uncertain. The V end was cut by 6 bases, the J end by 0 bases, with 15 bases between. This CDR3 spans 15 amino acids. Germline V gene sequence: CDR1 DFQATT, CDR2 SNEGSKA (reference sequence). The CDR3 DNA follows: TGCAGTGCCCCTGGACCCCAAAGCTCCTACAATGAGCAGTTCTTC. This gives the protein CSAPGPQSSYNEQFF.

The chain links TRBV28 to TRBJ1-1; D not resolved. Per germline, CDR1 MDHEN and CDR2 SYDVKM. V lost 0 bases, J lost 10 bases, and 12 bases lay in between. The CDR3 runs to 13 residues. The CDR3: CASSLWEYPGAFF. The CDR3 DNA is TGTGCCAGCAGTTTATGGGAGTATCCGGGAGCTTTCTTT.

This clonotype has ten or more counts. The chain is built from TRBV27 and TRBJ2-2; no reliable D call. Trimming took off 6 bases at V and 4 bases at J, with 15 bases between the two ends. Germline V lookup: CDR1 MNHEY, CDR2 SMNVEV (reference sequence). The CDR3 spans 15 residues. Here the CDR3 reads CASSTRPLTTGELFF. As DNA, the CDR3 is TGTGCCAGCAGCACACGACCACTTACCACCGGGGAGCTGTTTTTT.

This clonotype was seen ten or more times. The V call is TRBV4-3, the J call TRBJ2-3; perhaps TRBD2 as D (5 bases). The V and J ends lost 1 base and 6 bases respectively, with 14 bases between them. The length of the CDR3 is 15 residues. The germline CDR1 and CDR2 sequences are LGHNA and YSLEER. CDR3 coding DNA: TGCGCCAGCAGCCAAGGAGCGGTCGACGCGGATACGCAGTATTTT. As protein: CASSQGAVDADTQYF.

This clonotype was observed many times. The chain has TRBV28 and TRBJ2-3; 8 bases map to TRBD2. Trimming cost V 2 bases and J 1 base; bases outside gene matches: 8. The CDR3 is 17 residues long. The V gene's germline CDR1 is MDHEN and CDR2 SYDVKM. CDR3 residues: CASSLIGRAVGTDTQYF. The CDR3 region has the DNA TGTGCCAGCAGTTTAATCGGGAGGGCTGTTGGCACAGATACGCAGTATTTT.

This clonotype appeared many times. The CDR3 loop reads CSAPPGEYNEQFF. For the CDR3, the DNA is TGCAGTGCTCCACCGGGAGAGTACAATGAGCAGTTCTTC. The gene calls are TRBV20-1 and TRBJ2-1, with D perhaps TRBD2 (6 bases). The V gene lost 5 bases and the J gene lost 4 bases, with 12 bases spanning the gap. The CDR3 runs to 13 residues. Germline V gene sequence: CDR1 DFQATT, CDR2 SNEGSKA (reference sequence).

This clonotype has ten or more counts. The chain combines TRBV20-1 with TRBJ2-1; 12 bases line up with TRBD2. Trimming removed 5 bases from V and 4 bases from J; junction bases left unmatched: 6. The CDR3 runs to 15 residues. Germline CDR1 and CDR2: DFQATT and SNEGSKA (reference sequence). CDR3 sequence: CSAPLAGGTYNEQFF. The CDR3 region has the DNA TGCAGTGCTCCTCTAGCGGGAGGGACTTACAATGAGCAGTTCTTC.

This clonotype occurred many times. V is TRBV5-1 and J is TRBJ2-7; maybe TRBD1 (5 bases). The CDR3 totals 14 residues. CDR1 and CDR2 from the germline V gene are SGHRS and YFSETQ. V was shortened by 4 bases and J by 2 bases, with 13 bases between the two germline ends. The CDR3 DNA reads as TGCGCCAGCAGCCCGGAGTGGGGCCCCTACGAGCAGTACTTC. Its translation: CASSPEWGPYEQYF.

This clonotype was found many times. This chain uses TRBV4-1 with TRBJ2-3, with D maybe TRBD2 (7 bases). The CDR3 is made up of 12 amino acids. V was cut by 4 bases and J by 8 bases, with 10 bases left in between. Germline lookup yields CDR1 MGHRA and CDR2 YSYEKL. The CDR3 region is CASSLRGGTQYF. CDR3 nucleotides: TGCGCCAGCAGCCTAAGGGGGGGTACGCAGTATTTT.

In this sample, this clonotype turned up many times. The chain joins TRBV12-3 or TRBV12-4 to TRBJ2-5; 7 nucleotides line up with TRBD2. V gave up 2 bases and J gave up 1 base; unmatched junction bases: 4. The CDR3 runs 15 residues. The CDR3 bases are TGTGCCAGCAGTTTAAGACTAGCAGGCCAAGAGACCCAGTACTTC. Its translation is CASSLRLAGQETQYF.

This clonotype was observed at least ten times. J is TRBJ2-7 and V is TRBV5-1; D gene uncertain. The CDR3 is 12 amino acids. V was clipped by 3 bases and J by 2 bases, with 6 bases between them. From germline, CDR1 is SGHRS and CDR2 YFSETQ. In DNA form, the CDR3 reads TGCGCCAGCAGCTCCGAGGCCTACGAGCAGTACTTC. Translating it yields CASSSEAYEQYF.

This clonotype occurred many times. The chain has TRBV20-1 and TRBJ2-4; 8 positions match TRBD2. Unmatched junction bases numbered 11, after V lost 6 bases and J lost 4 bases. This CDR3 has 15 amino acids. CDR1 DFQATT and CDR2 SNEGSKA come from the germline V gene (reference sequence). CDR3 coding DNA: TGCAGTGCCCCCCCGGGGGGGAGGATGAAAAACATTCAGTACTTC. This translates into CSAPPGGRMKNIQYF.

This clonotype was observed many times. The genes are TRBV24-1 and TRBJ2-1, with 7 positions matching TRBD2. The length of the CDR3 is 16 residues. Looked up from germline, CDR1 is KGHDR and CDR2 is SFDVKD. V lost 1 base to trimming and J lost 4 bases; unmatched junction nucleotides: 6. Here the CDR3 reads CATSDLVAGDYNEQFF. In DNA, the CDR3 is TGTGCCACCAGTGATTTAGTCGCGGGGGATTACAATGAGCAGTTCTTC.

This clonotype showed up just a few times. The chain recombines TRBV30 with TRBJ2-1, with D unclear. Trimming took off 3 bases at V and 1 base at J, with 10 bases between the two ends. This CDR3 is built from 14 residues. The V gene's germline CDR1 is GTSNPN and CDR2 SVGIG (reference sequence). The CDR3 loop is CAWRLTASYNEQFF. In DNA form, the CDR3 reads TGTGCCTGGAGGTTAACAGCTTCCTACAATGAGCAGTTCTTC. Full variable domain (remainder filled in from reference TRBV30 and TRBJ2-1): SQTIHQWPATLVQPVGSPLSLECTVEGTSNPNLYWYRQAAGRGLQLLFYSVGIGQISSEVPQNLSASRPQDRQFILSSKKLLLSDSGFYLCAWRLTASYNEQFFGPGTRLTVL.

At least ten counts were recorded for this clonotype. The chain couples TRBV25-1 to TRBJ1-6; TRBD1 matches at 7 bases. V trimming: 5 bases; J trimming: 9 bases; junction bases outside the gene matches: 4. Germline loops: CDR1 MGHDK, CDR2 SYGVNS. The CDR3 loop spans 13 amino acids. The DNA of the CDR3 is TGTGCCAGCAGTCCGACAGGGTTTTCACCCCTCCACTTT. It codes for CASSPTGFSPLHF.

This clonotype was seen at least ten times. The V call is TRBV4-2, the J call TRBJ2-6; a possible D gene is TRBD1 (5 bases). This CDR3 has 15 residues. Per the germline V gene, CDR1 is LGHNA and CDR2 is YNFKEQ. The V end lost 3 bases, the J end lost 1 base, and 7 bases lay between the germline ends. DNA of the CDR3: TGTGCCAGCAGCCACCAGGGTTCTGGGGCCAACGTCCTGACTTTC. It is translated as CASSHQGSGANVLTF.